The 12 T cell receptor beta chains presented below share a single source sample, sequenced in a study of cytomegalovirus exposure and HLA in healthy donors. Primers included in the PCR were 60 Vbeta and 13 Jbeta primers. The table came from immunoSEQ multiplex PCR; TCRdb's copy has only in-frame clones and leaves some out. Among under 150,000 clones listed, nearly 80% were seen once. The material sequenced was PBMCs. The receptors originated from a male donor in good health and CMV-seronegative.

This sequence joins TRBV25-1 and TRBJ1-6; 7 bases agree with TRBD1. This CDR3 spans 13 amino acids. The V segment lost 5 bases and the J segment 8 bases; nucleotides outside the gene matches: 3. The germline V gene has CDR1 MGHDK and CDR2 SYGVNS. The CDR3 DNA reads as TGTGCCAGCAGTCGGGACAGTGATTCACCCCTCCACTTT. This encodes CASSRDSDSPLHF.

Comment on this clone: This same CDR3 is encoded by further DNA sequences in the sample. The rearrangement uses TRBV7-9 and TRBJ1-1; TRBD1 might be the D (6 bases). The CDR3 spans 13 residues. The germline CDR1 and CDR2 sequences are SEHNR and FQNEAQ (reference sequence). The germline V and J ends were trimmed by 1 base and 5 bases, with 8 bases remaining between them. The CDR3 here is CASSLGGGTEAFF. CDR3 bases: TGTGCCAGCAGCTTAGGAGGGGGAACTGAAGCTTTCTTT.

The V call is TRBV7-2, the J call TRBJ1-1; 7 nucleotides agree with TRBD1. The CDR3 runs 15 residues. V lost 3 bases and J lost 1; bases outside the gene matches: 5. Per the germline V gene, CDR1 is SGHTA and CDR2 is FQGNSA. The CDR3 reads CASSFPGQRNTEAFF. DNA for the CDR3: TGTGCCAGCAGCTTCCCGGGACAGAGGAACACTGAAGCTTTCTTT. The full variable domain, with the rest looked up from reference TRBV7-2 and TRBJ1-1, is GAGVSQSPSNKVTEKGKDVELRCDPISGHTALYWYRQSLGQGLEFLIYFQGNSAPDKSGLPSDRFSAERTGGSVSTLTIQRTQQEDSAVYLCASSFPGQRNTEAFFGQGTRLTVV.

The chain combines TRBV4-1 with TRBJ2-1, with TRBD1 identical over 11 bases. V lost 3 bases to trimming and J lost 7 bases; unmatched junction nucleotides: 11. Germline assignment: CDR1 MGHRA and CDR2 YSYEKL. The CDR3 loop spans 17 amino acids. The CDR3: CASSHSGEGTGGNEQFF. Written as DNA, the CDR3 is TGCGCCAGCAGCCACTCAGGCGAAGGGACAGGGGGGAATGAGCAGTTCTTC.

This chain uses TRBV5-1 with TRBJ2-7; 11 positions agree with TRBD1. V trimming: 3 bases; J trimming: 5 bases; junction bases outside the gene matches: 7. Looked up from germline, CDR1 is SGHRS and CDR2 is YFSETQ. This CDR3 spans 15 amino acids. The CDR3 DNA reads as TGCGCCAGCAGCTCAGGACAGGGGGCATACAACGAGCAGTACTTC. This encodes CASSSGQGAYNEQYF.

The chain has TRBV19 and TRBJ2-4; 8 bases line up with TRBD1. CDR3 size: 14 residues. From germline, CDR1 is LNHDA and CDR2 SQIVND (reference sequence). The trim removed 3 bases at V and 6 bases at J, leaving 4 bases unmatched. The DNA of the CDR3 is TGTGCCAGTAGTATTCAGGGGGCAGGAAACATTCAGTACTTC. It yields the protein CASSIQGAGNIQYF.

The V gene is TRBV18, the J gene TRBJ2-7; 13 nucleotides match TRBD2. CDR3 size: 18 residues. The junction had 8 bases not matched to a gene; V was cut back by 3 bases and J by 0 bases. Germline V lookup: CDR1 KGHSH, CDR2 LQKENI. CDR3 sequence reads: CASSPIGLAGASSYEQYF. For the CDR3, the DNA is TGTGCCAGCTCACCGATTGGACTAGCGGGGGCCAGCTCCTACGAGCAGTACTTC.

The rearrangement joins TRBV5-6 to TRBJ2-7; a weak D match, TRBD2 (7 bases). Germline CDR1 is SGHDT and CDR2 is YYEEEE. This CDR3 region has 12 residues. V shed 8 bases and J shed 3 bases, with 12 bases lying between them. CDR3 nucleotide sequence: TGTGCCAGTGGGAGGGGGGACTACGAGCAGTACTTC. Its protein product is CASGRGDYEQYF.

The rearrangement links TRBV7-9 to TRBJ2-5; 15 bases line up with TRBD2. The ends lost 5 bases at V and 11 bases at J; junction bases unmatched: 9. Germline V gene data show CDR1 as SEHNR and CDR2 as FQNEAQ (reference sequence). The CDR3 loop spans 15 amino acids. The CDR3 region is CASSPSGLAGGRQYF. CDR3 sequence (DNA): TGTGCCAGCAGCCCCTCGGGACTAGCGGGGGGTCGGCAGTACTTC.

In DNA form, the CDR3 reads TGCGCCAGCAGCTTAACTAGCGTTCAGATGAATGAGCAGTTCTTC. It is translated as CASSLTSVQMNEQFF. This chain links TRBV5-1 with TRBJ2-1, with TRBD2 matching over 7 bases. Losses at the gene ends were 2 bases for V and 7 bases for J; bases not matched to a gene: 9. The germline V gene has CDR1 SGHRS and CDR2 YFSETQ. The CDR3 covers 15 residues. Supplemented by reference TRBV5-1 and TRBJ2-1, the full variable domain reads KAGVTQTPRYLIKTRGQQVTLSCSPISGHRSVSWYQQTPGQGLQFLFEYFSETQRNKGNFPGRFSGRQFSNSRSEMNVSTLELGDSALYLCASSLTSVQMNEQFFGPGTRLTVL.

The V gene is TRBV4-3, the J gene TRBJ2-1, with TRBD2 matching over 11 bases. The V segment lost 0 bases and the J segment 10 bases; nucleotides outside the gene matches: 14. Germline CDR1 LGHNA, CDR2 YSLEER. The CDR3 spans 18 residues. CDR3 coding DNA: TGCGCCAGCAGCCAAGATCGGGTGGAGACTAGCGGGGCCGGGGAGCAGTTCTTC. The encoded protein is CASSQDRVETSGAGEQFF.

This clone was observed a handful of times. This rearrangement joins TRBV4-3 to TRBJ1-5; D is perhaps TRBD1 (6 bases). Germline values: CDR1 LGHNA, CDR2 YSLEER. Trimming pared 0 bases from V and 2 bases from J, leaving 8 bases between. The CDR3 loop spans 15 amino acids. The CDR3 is CASSQDRGRNQPQHF. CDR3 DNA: TGCGCCAGCAGCCAAGACAGGGGCCGCAATCAGCCCCAGCATTTT.